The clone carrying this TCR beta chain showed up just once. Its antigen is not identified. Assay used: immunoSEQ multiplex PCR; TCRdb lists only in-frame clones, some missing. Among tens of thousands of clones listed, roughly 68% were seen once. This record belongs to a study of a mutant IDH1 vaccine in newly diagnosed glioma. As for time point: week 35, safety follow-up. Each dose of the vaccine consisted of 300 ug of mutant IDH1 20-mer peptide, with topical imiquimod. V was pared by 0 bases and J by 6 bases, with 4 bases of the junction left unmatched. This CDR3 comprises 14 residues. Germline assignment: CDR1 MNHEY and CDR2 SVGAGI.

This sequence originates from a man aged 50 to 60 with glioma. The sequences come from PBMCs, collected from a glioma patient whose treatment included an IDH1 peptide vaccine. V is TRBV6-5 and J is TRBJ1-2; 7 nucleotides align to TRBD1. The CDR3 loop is CASSYSSTGNGYTF. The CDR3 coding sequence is TGTGCCAGCAGTTACTCTTCGACAGGGAATGGCTACACCTTC.